This is a list of T cell receptor beta chains from one sample in a study of blood T cell repertoires in COVID-19. The assay was immunoSEQ multiplex PCR, and TCRdb's table has in-frame clones only and misses some. The sample yields tens of thousands of clones, about 83% seen once. Sequenced: peripheral blood. The receptors originated from a human donor in a cohort sampled during active COVID-19. CDR3s include the opening cysteine and the closing phenylalanine or tryptophan. Each record gives: J gene, D gene, clone size, V gene, CDR3 protein, CDR3 DNA. The D gene is left open where the match is weak. The size entry is marked missing in some rows and otherwise reads once, few, many or a size class.

TRBJ1-4 - - TRBV24-1 CATSGGVDNEKLFF TGTGCCACCAGTGGCGGGGTAGATAATGAAAAACTGTTTTTT
TRBJ2-3 - - TRBV7-9 CASSLTGTPDTQYF TGTGCCAGCAGCTTGACGGGAACCCCAGATACGCAGTATTTT
TRBJ2-7 - - TRBV19 CASSIQASYEQYF TGTGCCAGTAGTATTCAGGCCTCCTACGAGCAGTACTTC
TRBJ2-3 TRBD2 - TRBV18 CASSPYIAGGTDTQYF TGTGCCAGCTCACCATACATAGCGGGGGGCACAGATACGCAGTATTTT
TRBJ1-1 TRBD1 - TRBV5-1 CASTGQGDTEAFF TGCGCCAGCACCGGACAGGGCGACACTGAAGCTTTCTTT
TRBJ2-7 TRBD2 - TRBV29-1 CSVVRPAGYPEQYF TGCAGCGTTGTACGTCCAGCGGGGTATCCCGAGCAGTACTTC
TRBJ2-1 TRBD2 - TRBV9 CASSDGTSGTYNEQFF TGTGCCAGCAGCGATGGGACTAGCGGGACTTACAATGAGCAGTTCTTC
TRBJ1-6 TRBD1 - TRBV15 CATSRTTGGYNSPLHF TGTGCCACCAGCAGGACGACAGGGGGCTATAATTCACCCCTCCACTTT
TRBJ1-3 - - TRBV7-9 CASSSTPVFDF TGTGCCAGCAGCTCGACTCCAGTGTTCGATTTT
TRBJ2-7 - few TRBV5-1 CASSPGGTGIYEQYF TGCGCCAGCAGCCCGGGAGGGACAGGGATCTACGAGCAGTACTTC
TRBJ2-3 TRBD2 - TRBV11-3 CASSFGGNTDTQYF TGTGCCAGCAGCTTCGGGGGGAACACAGATACGCAGTATTTT
TRBJ2-3 TRBD1 - TRBV6-2/TRBV6-3 CASSLDRILDTQYF TGTGCCAGCAGCCTGGACAGGATTTTAGATACGCAGTATTTT
TRBJ2-2 - - TRBV2 CASSSQGPTGELFF TGTGCCAGCAGCTCACAGGGCCCGACCGGGGAGCTGTTTTTT
TRBJ2-1 - - TRBV3-1/TRBV3-2 CASSLYQGNEQFF TGTGCCAGCAGCCTCTACCAGGGCAATGAGCAGTTCTTC
TRBJ1-5 - once TRBV18 CASSRGQPQHF TGTGCCAGCTCGAGAGGTCAGCCCCAGCATTTT
TRBJ1-1 - - TRBV29-1 CSVVGVAEAFF TGCAGCGTTGTAGGGGTCGCTGAAGCTTTCTTT
TRBJ2-3 - - TRBV6-5 CASWGWRTDTQYF TGTGCCAGCTGGGGCTGGCGCACAGATACGCAGTATTTT
TRBJ2-2 - - TRBV5-1 CASSSGQNTGELFF TGCGCCAGCAGCTCGGGACAGAACACCGGGGAGCTGTTTTTT
TRBJ1-5 TRBD1 - TRBV7-9 CASSLGQGSNQPQHF TGTGCCAGCAGCTTAGGACAGGGAAGCAATCAGCCCCAGCATTTT
TRBJ2-7 TRBD2 - TRBV3-1/TRBV3-2 CASSRGGGYEQYF TGTGCCAGCAGCCGCGGGGGGGGCTACGAGCAGTACTTC
TRBJ1-1 - - TRBV3-1/TRBV3-2 CASSQAGRSEAFF TGTGCCAGCAGCCAAGCCGGGAGGTCTGAAGCTTTCTTT
TRBJ2-2 - - TRBV30 CAWIEPGYGTGELFF TGTGCCTGGATTGAACCCGGTTATGGCACCGGGGAGCTGTTTTTT
TRBJ2-3 TRBD2 - TRBV13 CASSSTPGLALSDTQYF TGTGCCAGCAGCTCCACTCCGGGACTAGCGCTATCAGATACGCAGTATTTT
TRBJ1-2 - - TRBV3-1/TRBV3-2 CASSQGVAGAYGYTF TGTGCCAGCAGCCAAGGCGTCGCGGGCGCCTATGGCTACACCTTC
TRBJ2-3 TRBD2 - TRBV5-6 CASSYPGLAGGPTDTQYF TGTGCCAGCAGTTACCCGGGACTAGCGGGGGGACCCACAGATACGCAGTATTTT
TRBJ1-6 - - TRBV5-3 CARSLVSPSQFNRADNSPLHF TGTGCCAGAAGCTTGGTTAGCCCGAGCCAATTCAACAGGGCTGATAATTCACCCCTCCACTTT
TRBJ1-2 - - TRBV24-1 CATSDSTAGAGYTF TGTGCCACCAGTGATTCTACGGCGGGGGCTGGCTACACCTTC
TRBJ2-3 TRBD2 - TRBV27 CASSLQVAGGPRYF TGTGCCAGCAGTTTACAAGTAGCGGGGGGCCCTCGGTATTTT
TRBJ1-1 - once TRBV5-1 CASSLRGRENTEAFF TGCGCCAGCAGCTTGAGAGGGCGCGAGAACACTGAAGCTTTCTTT
TRBJ1-4 TRBD1 - TRBV29-1 CSAPGGQGSEKLFF TGCAGCGCCCCTGGGGGACAGGGAAGTGAAAAACTGTTTTTT
TRBJ2-3 - - TRBV7-8 CASSLGLNTDTQYF TGTGCCAGCAGCCTTGGACTAAACACAGATACGCAGTATTTT
TRBJ1-2 - once TRBV2 CASSEWGANYGYTF TGTGCCAGCAGTGAGTGGGGGGCTAACTATGGCTACACCTTC
TRBJ1-5 - once TRBV30 CAWSVGGESQPQHF TGTGCCTGGAGTGTTGGAGGGGAGAGTCAGCCCCAGCATTTT
TRBJ2-1 - - TRBV7-9 CASSSGDSDSYNEQFF TGTGCCAGCAGCTCGGGGGACAGCGACTCCTACAATGAGCAGTTCTTC
TRBJ2-7 - once TRBV7-8 CASGYYSYEQYF TGTGCCAGCGGATACTACTCCTACGAGCAGTACTTC
TRBJ1-2 TRBD1 few TRBV7-6 CASPGGARYTF TGTGCCAGCCCAGGGGGCGCGCGCTACACCTTC
TRBJ2-3 TRBD2 - TRBV18 CASSPLVQGGSDTQYF TGTGCCAGCTCACCCCTCGTTCAGGGAGGGTCAGATACGCAGTATTTT
TRBJ1-5 TRBD1 few TRBV27 CASGQGRGNQPQHF TGTGCCAGTGGACAGGGTCGGGGCAATCAGCCCCAGCATTTT
TRBJ2-7 TRBD2 - TRBV4-2 CASSQEASGGSYEQYF TGTGCCAGCAGCCAAGAAGCGAGCGGGGGGTCCTACGAGCAGTACTTC
TRBJ2-7 - - TRBV7-2 CASSSGNSYEQYF TGTGCCAGCAGCTCAGGGAACTCCTACGAGCAGTACTTC
TRBJ2-7 - - TRBV6-5 CASSRGGDEQYF TGTGCCAGCTCCAGGGGAGGGGACGAGCAGTACTTC
TRBJ2-3 TRBD1 - TRBV7-3 CASSLQGALEDTQYF TGTGCCAGCAGCTTACAGGGGGCGTTGGAAGATACGCAGTATTTT
TRBJ2-5 - - TRBV9 CASSVAWGSQETQYF TGTGCCAGCAGCGTAGCTTGGGGCTCCCAAGAGACCCAGTACTTC
TRBJ1-3 - - TRBV24-1 CATSDAGPSGNTIYF TGTGCCACCAGTGACGCGGGGCCTTCTGGAAACACCATATATTTT
TRBJ1-2 TRBD1 few TRBV6-1 CASSEGATGFVGYTF TGTGCCAGCAGTGAAGGGGCGACAGGGTTTGTTGGCTACACCTTC
TRBJ1-2 TRBD1 - TRBV4-1 CASSQDSRSQDRIYGYTF TGCGCCAGCAGCCAAGATAGCCGCTCGCAGGACAGGATCTATGGCTACACCTTC
TRBJ2-1 TRBD2 - TRBV11-3 CASSPGLAGDEQFF TGTGCCAGCAGCCCGGGACTAGCGGGCGATGAGCAGTTCTTC
TRBJ2-3 TRBD2 - TRBV13 CASSLALAGGADTQYF TGTGCCAGCAGCTTAGCCCTAGCGGGGGGTGCGGATACGCAGTATTTT